Listed below are T cell receptor beta chains from one sample, sequenced in a study of T cell repertoires in ileal Crohn's disease. This table comes from immunoSEQ multiplex PCR, and its TCRdb copy is limited to in-frame clones, with some not included. Among some 8,000 clones listed, over 75% were seen once. Sequences were obtained from ileal tissue. The receptors stem from an adult with Crohn's disease. CDR3s include the opening cysteine and the closing phenylalanine or tryptophan. The order of the fields is D gene, V gene, J gene, clone size, CDR3 DNA, CDR3 protein. A D gene is named only where the DNA matches it firmly. Clone size is not always given. Where it is, it says once, few, many or a class for expanded clones.

d_gene: NA
v_gene: TRBV19
j_gene: TRBJ2-5
abundance: NA
CDR3nt: TGTGCCAGTAGTAGGCTAGCTGGAGAGACCCAGTACTTC
CDR3aa: CASSRLAGETQYF

d_gene: NA
v_gene: TRBV4-1
j_gene: TRBJ1-2
abundance: few
CDR3nt: TGCGCCAGCAGCCTGGGACTTCGCTATGGCTACACCTTC
CDR3aa: CASSLGLRYGYTF

d_gene: TRBD1
v_gene: TRBV4-1
j_gene: TRBJ1-6
abundance: NA
CDR3nt: TGCGCCAGCAGCCAAGAAGGCAGGGGGAATTCACCCCTCCACTTT
CDR3aa: CASSQEGRGNSPLHF

d_gene: TRBD1
v_gene: TRBV28
j_gene: TRBJ2-2
abundance: few
CDR3nt: TGTGCCAGCCAACTCCCCCCGGGACAGGGGACCACCGGGGAGCTGTTTTTT
CDR3aa: CASQLPPGQGTTGELFF

d_gene: NA
v_gene: TRBV30
j_gene: TRBJ1-6
abundance: NA
CDR3nt: TGTGCCTGGACGGGGGGCCCGGGTTCACCCCTCCACTTT
CDR3aa: CAWTGGPGSPLHF

d_gene: NA
v_gene: TRBV2
j_gene: TRBJ2-5
abundance: NA
CDR3nt: TGTGCCAGCAGGGTTTCGGGGGGCCGAGAGACCCAGTACTTC
CDR3aa: CASRVSGGRETQYF

d_gene: NA
v_gene: TRBV5-4
j_gene: TRBJ1-2
abundance: NA
CDR3nt: TGTGCCAGCAGCTTGGCACAAACGGGGTATGGCTACACCTTC
CDR3aa: CASSLAQTGYGYTF

d_gene: NA
v_gene: TRBV18
j_gene: TRBJ2-3
abundance: NA
CDR3nt: TGTGCCAGCTCACCGGAACAGGTCTCTGATACGCAGTATTTT
CDR3aa: CASSPEQVSDTQYF

d_gene: NA
v_gene: TRBV19
j_gene: TRBJ2-7
abundance: NA
CDR3nt: TGTGCCAGTAGTATAGCCGCGGCCAACTACGAGCAGTACTTC
CDR3aa: CASSIAAANYEQYF

d_gene: TRBD1
v_gene: TRBV20-1
j_gene: TRBJ1-3
abundance: NA
CDR3nt: TGCAGTGCTACGGACAGGGGATATTTT
CDR3aa: CSATDRGYF

d_gene: NA
v_gene: TRBV9
j_gene: TRBJ2-3
abundance: NA
CDR3nt: TGTGCCAGCAGCGTAGGACAGGCAAGGGATACGCAGTATTTT
CDR3aa: CASSVGQARDTQYF

d_gene: NA
v_gene: TRBV11-2
j_gene: TRBJ2-7
abundance: NA
CDR3nt: TGTGCCAGCAGCTACCCCGGGACACTTTACGAGCAGTACTTC
CDR3aa: CASSYPGTLYEQYF

d_gene: TRBD1
v_gene: TRBV4-1
j_gene: TRBJ1-3
abundance: once
CDR3nt: TGCGCCAGCAGCCCCCCGGACAGGGACCCTGGAAACACCATATATTTT
CDR3aa: CASSPPDRDPGNTIYF

d_gene: TRBD2
v_gene: TRBV5-4
j_gene: TRBJ2-6
abundance: NA
CDR3nt: TGTGCCAGCAGCTTGGCGGGACTAGTAATGCCTGGGGCCAACGTCCTGACTTTC
CDR3aa: CASSLAGLVMPGANVLTF

d_gene: TRBD2
v_gene: TRBV7-2
j_gene: TRBJ2-3
abundance: NA
CDR3nt: TGTGCCAGCAGCTTATGGGCGGGGGTCGGAGATACGCAGTATTTT
CDR3aa: CASSLWAGVGDTQYF

d_gene: TRBD2
v_gene: TRBV2
j_gene: TRBJ2-5
abundance: once
CDR3nt: TGTGCCAGCAGGAGCCCGGGACTAGCGGGGAAGGCCCAGTACTTC
CDR3aa: CASRSPGLAGKAQYF

d_gene: NA
v_gene: TRBV27
j_gene: TRBJ2-7
abundance: NA
CDR3nt: TGTGCCAGCAGTTACGTAAGATCCGGGACTCAAAGGCACGAGCAGTACTTC
CDR3aa: CASSYVRSGTQRHEQYF

d_gene: NA
v_gene: TRBV10-2
j_gene: TRBJ1-6
abundance: NA
CDR3nt: TGCGCCAGCAGTGAACCGGGAGTAGGGTCACCCCTCCACTTT
CDR3aa: CASSEPGVGSPLHF

d_gene: NA
v_gene: TRBV7-9
j_gene: TRBJ2-7
abundance: large
CDR3nt: TGTGCCAGCAGCATTCCGGGGGGCTCGGTGTACGAGCAGTACTTC
CDR3aa: CASSIPGGSVYEQYF

d_gene: NA
v_gene: TRBV6-5
j_gene: TRBJ2-4
abundance: NA
CDR3nt: TGTGCCACCTGGTTCGGACAGAGGTACTTC
CDR3aa: CATWFGQRYF

d_gene: TRBD1
v_gene: TRBV11-2
j_gene: TRBJ2-1
abundance: NA
CDR3nt: TGTGCCAGCAGCTTAGGGGCCGGGACAGGGGAGGGTGAGCAGTTCTTC
CDR3aa: CASSLGAGTGEGEQFF

d_gene: TRBD1
v_gene: TRBV5-4
j_gene: TRBJ2-1
abundance: NA
CDR3nt: TGTGCCAGCAGCTTGGGTCAGGGGGCGCTCGACGAGCAGTTCTTC
CDR3aa: CASSLGQGALDEQFF

d_gene: TRBD2
v_gene: TRBV5-1
j_gene: TRBJ2-7
abundance: NA
CDR3nt: TGCGCCAGCAGCCCGGCTAGCGGGAGCTCCTACGAGCAGTACTTC
CDR3aa: CASSPASGSSYEQYF

d_gene: TRBD1
v_gene: TRBV5-1
j_gene: TRBJ2-1
abundance: NA
CDR3nt: TGCGCCAGCAGCTTGGAGAGGGGGCATGAGCAGTTCTTC
CDR3aa: CASSLERGHEQFF

d_gene: NA
v_gene: TRBV7-8
j_gene: TRBJ1-1
abundance: NA
CDR3nt: TGTGCCAGCAGCTTAAGTATGATACAGAACACTGAAGCTTTCTTT
CDR3aa: CASSLSMIQNTEAFF

d_gene: TRBD2
v_gene: TRBV4-2
j_gene: TRBJ2-5
abundance: NA
CDR3nt: TGTGCCAGCAGCCGCCGCCAGGGCGGGGGAGAGACCCAGTACTTC
CDR3aa: CASSRRQGGGETQYF

d_gene: TRBD1
v_gene: TRBV19
j_gene: TRBJ1-6
abundance: few
CDR3nt: TGTGCCAGTAGTATTGGGACAGCAAGTTATAATTCACCCCTCCACTTT
CDR3aa: CASSIGTASYNSPLHF

d_gene: NA
v_gene: TRBV7-3
j_gene: TRBJ2-1
abundance: NA
CDR3nt: TGTGCCAGCAGCTTACTTCCAGCGACAGAGCGCTCCTACAATGAGCAGTTCTTC
CDR3aa: CASSLLPATERSYNEQFF

d_gene: NA
v_gene: TRBV2
j_gene: TRBJ2-3
abundance: NA
CDR3nt: TGTGCCAGCAACTGGGGGGGCGGAGATACGCAGTATTTT
CDR3aa: CASNWGGGDTQYF

d_gene: NA
v_gene: TRBV7-9
j_gene: TRBJ1-3
abundance: NA
CDR3nt: TGTGGCAACAGCAGGGACTCTACCGGGAACACCATATATTTT
CDR3aa: CGNSRDSTGNTIYF

d_gene: TRBD1
v_gene: TRBV6-1
j_gene: TRBJ1-1
abundance: NA
CDR3nt: TGTGCCAGCAGTTTACAGGGGGGTGAAGCTTTCTTT
CDR3aa: CASSLQGGEAFF

d_gene: NA
v_gene: TRBV28
j_gene: TRBJ1-2
abundance: NA
CDR3nt: TGTGCCAGCAGGGAGACAGGAAACTATGGCTACACCTTC
CDR3aa: CASRETGNYGYTF

d_gene: NA
v_gene: TRBV4-1
j_gene: TRBJ2-7
abundance: NA
CDR3nt: TGCGCCAGCAGCTCCTCCACAGGATCCAACTCCTACGAGCAGTACTTC
CDR3aa: CASSSSTGSNSYEQYF

d_gene: TRBD1
v_gene: TRBV7-8
j_gene: TRBJ1-4
abundance: NA
CDR3nt: TGTGCCAGCAGCTTAGGGGGACAGGGAGGTCGCGAAAAACTGTTTTTT
CDR3aa: CASSLGGQGGREKLFF

d_gene: TRBD1
v_gene: TRBV27
j_gene: TRBJ1-1
abundance: NA
CDR3nt: TGTGCCAGCAGTAGACAGGGGCTGAACACTGAAGCTTTCTTT
CDR3aa: CASSRQGLNTEAFF

d_gene: NA
v_gene: TRBV18
j_gene: TRBJ2-1
abundance: NA
CDR3nt: TGTGCCAGCTCACCCGGGACTGCTAACAATGAGCAGTTCTTC
CDR3aa: CASSPGTANNEQFF

d_gene: TRBD2
v_gene: TRBV11-1
j_gene: TRBJ2-3
abundance: medium-sized
CDR3nt: TGTGCCAGCAGCCCGTTAGCGGGGGGGCGGCCAGATACGCAGTATTTT
CDR3aa: CASSPLAGGRPDTQYF

d_gene: NA
v_gene: TRBV7-9
j_gene: TRBJ1-1
abundance: few
CDR3nt: TGTGCCAGCAGCTTAGCAGGGAGTAGTGAAGCTTTCTTT
CDR3aa: CASSLAGSSEAFF

d_gene: TRBD2
v_gene: TRBV7-3
j_gene: TRBJ2-1
abundance: NA
CDR3nt: TGTGCCAGCAGCTACGGGGGGGCTAACAATGAGCAGTTCTTC
CDR3aa: CASSYGGANNEQFF

d_gene: NA
v_gene: TRBV29-1
j_gene: TRBJ1-3
abundance: NA
CDR3nt: TGCAGCATACTCGACAGTAGCTCTGGAAACACCATATATTTT
CDR3aa: CSILDSSSGNTIYF

d_gene: TRBD1
v_gene: TRBV28
j_gene: TRBJ2-5
abundance: once
CDR3nt: TGTGCCAGCAGGTCCGGGACAGGGAGGCTTGCTAAAGAGACCCAGTACTTC
CDR3aa: CASRSGTGRLAKETQYF